This T cell receptor beta chain was sequenced for a study of T cells in Graves' hyperthyroidism and ophthalmopathy. Findings and limits, study-wide: In blood, most of the thyroid clonotypes expanded above 0.001 were also present. Researchers report that a 13 V-J model separated ophthalmopathy from stable hyperthyroidism.

Looked up from germline, CDR1 is KGHSH and CDR2 is LQKENI. V gave up 4 bases and J gave up 3 bases, with 12 bases separating them. This CDR3 spans 15 amino acids. Amplification of TCR beta CDR3 regions was performed using RNA transcripts as template. The HTBI primer set served for first-round RT-PCR of the TCR CDR3. MiXCR, applied by TCRdb to the multiplex PCR reads, yields one record per CDR3 protein. The table shows a few hundred thousand distinct CDR3 sequences, with about 43% occurring only once. Uncontrolled infections, other autoimmune diseases, pregnancy or lactation led to exclusion of patients. Diagnoses used clinical symptoms, serum thyroxine and TRAb, thyroid ultrasound and orbital computed tomography. This clonotype was observed a handful of times. What it binds is not known.

The origin of this receptor is a woman aged 18-29 years with Graves' hyperthyroidism. Sequenced sample: peripheral blood or thyroid tissue (not recorded which). The rearrangement joins TRBV18 to TRBJ1-4; TRBD1 might be the D (5 bases). The CDR3 sequence is CASSLYQGANEKLFF. The DNA of the CDR3 is TGTGCCAGCTCACTGTATCAGGGAGCTAATGAAAAACTGTTTTTT.